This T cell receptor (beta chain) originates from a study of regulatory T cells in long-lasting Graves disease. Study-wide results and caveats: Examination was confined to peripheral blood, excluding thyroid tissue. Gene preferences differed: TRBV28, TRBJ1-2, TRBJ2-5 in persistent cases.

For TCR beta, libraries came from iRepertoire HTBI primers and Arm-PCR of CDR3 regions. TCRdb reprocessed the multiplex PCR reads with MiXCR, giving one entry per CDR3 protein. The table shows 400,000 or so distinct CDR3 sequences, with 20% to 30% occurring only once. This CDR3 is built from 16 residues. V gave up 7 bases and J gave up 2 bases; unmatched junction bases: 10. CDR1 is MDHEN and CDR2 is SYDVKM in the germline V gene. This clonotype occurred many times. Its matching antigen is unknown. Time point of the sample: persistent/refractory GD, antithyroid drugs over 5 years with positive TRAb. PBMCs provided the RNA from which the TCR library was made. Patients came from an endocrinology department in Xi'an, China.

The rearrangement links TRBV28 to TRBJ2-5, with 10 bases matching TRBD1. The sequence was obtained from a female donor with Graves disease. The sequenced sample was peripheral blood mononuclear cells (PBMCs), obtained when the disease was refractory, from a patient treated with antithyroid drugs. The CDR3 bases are TGTGCCAGCACCCCTCCGGGACAGGGGACTCAAGAGACCCAGTACTTC. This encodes CASTPPGQGTQETQYF.